The 5 T cell receptor beta chains listed next were all sequenced from one sample in a study of blood T cell repertoires in COVID-19. Clones were sequenced by immunoSEQ multiplex PCR, and TCRdb holds only the in-frame ones, with some missing. The table shows over 80,000 clones, with roughly 70% occurring only once. The sequenced material came from peripheral blood. The origin of the receptors is a man between 65 and 79 years old with COVID-19, enrolled during active disease.

This chain connects TRBV24-1 to TRBJ2-1; 7 bases agree with TRBD2. The CDR3 loop spans 16 amino acids. V gave up 4 bases and J gave up 4 bases; unmatched junction bases: 9. Germline V gene sequence: CDR1 KGHDR, CDR2 SFDVKD. The DNA of the CDR3 is TGTGCCACCAGTGAATCCCTAGCGGAGAAGTACAATGAGCAGTTCTTC. Translated: CATSESLAEKYNEQFF.

The V call is TRBV7-6, the J call TRBJ1-3; 8 bases fit TRBD1. This CDR3 is built from 18 residues. Germline CDR1 reads SGHVS; CDR2 reads FNYEAQ. V dropped 6 bases and J dropped 0; count of bases not matched to a gene: 13. The CDR3 loop is CASRAGQANLPSGNTIYF. CDR3 DNA sequence: TGTGCCAGCAGGGCGGGACAGGCCAATCTCCCCTCTGGAAACACCATATATTTT.

The chain is built from TRBV5-1 and TRBJ2-2; a weak D match, TRBD1 (6 bases). Trimming removed 0 bases from V and 4 bases from J, with 10 bases in between. The CDR3 is 15 amino acids. The germline CDR1 and CDR2 sequences are SGHRS and YFSETQ. CDR3 loop: CASSLGGPGTGELFF. CDR3 bases: TGCGCCAGCAGCTTGGGGGGGCCCGGCACCGGGGAGCTGTTTTTT.

The chain employs TRBV15 and TRBJ2-1, with TRBD2 matching 9 bases. The germline V gene encodes CDR1 LNHNV and CDR2 YYDKDF (reference sequence). The CDR3 contains 13 residues. J was trimmed by 13 bases and V by 0 bases; bases with no gene match: 4. Written as DNA, the CDR3 is TGTGCCACCAGCAGAGATGTAGCGGGAGATCAGTTCTTC. Translating gives CATSRDVAGDQFF. The full variable domain, rest sourced from reference TRBV15 and TRBJ2-1, is DAMVIQNPRYQVTQFGKPVTLSCSQTLNHNVMYWYQQKSSQAPKLLFHYYDKDFNNEADTPDNFQSRRPNTSFCFLDIRSPGLGDTAMYLCATSRDVAGDQFFGPGTRLTVL.

The rearrangement links TRBV5-1 to TRBJ1-6, with D maybe TRBD1 (6 bases). From germline, CDR1 is SGHRS and CDR2 YFSETQ. The CDR3 is 17 residues long. V lost 3 bases to trimming and J lost 1 base, with 14 bases between them. The CDR3 sequence is CASSYRAPGSYNSPLHF. The CDR3 DNA is TGCGCCAGCAGCTACAGGGCTCCGGGGTCCTATAATTCACCCCTCCACTTT.